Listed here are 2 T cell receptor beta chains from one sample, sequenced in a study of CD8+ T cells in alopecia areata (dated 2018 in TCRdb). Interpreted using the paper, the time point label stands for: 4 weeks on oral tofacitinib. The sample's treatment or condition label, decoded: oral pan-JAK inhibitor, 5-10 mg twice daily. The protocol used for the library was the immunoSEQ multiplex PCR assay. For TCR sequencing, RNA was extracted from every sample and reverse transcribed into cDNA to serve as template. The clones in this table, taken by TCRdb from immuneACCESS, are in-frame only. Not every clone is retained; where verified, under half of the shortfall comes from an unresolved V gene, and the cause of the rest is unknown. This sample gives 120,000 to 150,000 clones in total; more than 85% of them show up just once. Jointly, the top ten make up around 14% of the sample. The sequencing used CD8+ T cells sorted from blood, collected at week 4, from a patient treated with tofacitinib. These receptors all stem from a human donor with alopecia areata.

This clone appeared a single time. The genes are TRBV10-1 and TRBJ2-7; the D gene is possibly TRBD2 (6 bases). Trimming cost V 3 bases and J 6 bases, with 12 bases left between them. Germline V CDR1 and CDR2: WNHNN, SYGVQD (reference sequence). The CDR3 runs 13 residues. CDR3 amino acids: CASSDSGSGEQYF. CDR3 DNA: TGCGCCAGCAGTGACTCTGGTAGCGGCGAGCAGTACTTC.

CDR3 in DNA: TGTGCCAGCAGCGTGACAGGGTTGGATCAGCCCCAGCATTTT. The encoded protein is CASSVTGLDQPQHF. V is TRBV9 and J is TRBJ1-5, with 7 bases aligning to TRBD1. The trim removed 2 bases at V and 5 bases at J, leaving 4 bases unmatched. The CDR3 extends over 14 amino acids. The germline CDR1 and CDR2 sequences are SGDLS and YYNGEE.